A selection of T cell receptor beta chains follows, all from one sample in a study of blood T cell repertoires in COVID-19. Assay used: immunoSEQ multiplex PCR; TCRdb lists only in-frame clones, some missing. In the table there are tens of thousands of clones, around 87% of which are singletons. The sample consisted of peripheral blood. The receptors were sampled from a human donor with active COVID-19. The donor label of this sample is uncertain. Both conserved end residues are part of each CDR3. D genes are given only for firm matches. A clone size is listed for some rows: how often the clone was seen (once, few, many), or a class if it is expanded.

V gene: TRBV7-6
D gene: TRBD1
clone size: .
J gene: TRBJ1-2
CDR3 DNA: TGTGCCAGCAGCTTAGCGTTATTTCCAGGGGGCGGAAAGGACTATGGCTACACCTTC
CDR3 protein: CASSLALFPGGGKDYGYTF

V gene: TRBV9
D gene: .
clone size: .
J gene: TRBJ1-2
CDR3 DNA: TGTGCCAGCAGCGGACAGGTAACGGATCGGGGCTACACCTTC
CDR3 protein: CASSGQVTDRGYTF

V gene: TRBV5-1
D gene: TRBD1
clone size: .
J gene: TRBJ1-2
CDR3 DNA: TGCGCCAGCAGCCTCGGGACAGGGTTAAGCGATGGCTACACCTTC
CDR3 protein: CASSLGTGLSDGYTF

V gene: TRBV9
D gene: .
clone size: .
J gene: TRBJ2-6
CDR3 DNA: TGTGCCAGCAGCGTTACTGGGGCCAACGTCCTGACTTTC
CDR3 protein: CASSVTGANVLTF

V gene: TRBV11-1
D gene: TRBD1
clone size: .
J gene: TRBJ1-2
CDR3 DNA: TGTGCCAGCAGCTTCCCGGGACAGGGAAACTATGGCTACACCTTC
CDR3 protein: CASSFPGQGNYGYTF

V gene: TRBV7-2
D gene: .
clone size: .
J gene: TRBJ2-2
CDR3 DNA: TGTGCCAGCAGTTCCTACCTAGGTACGAACACCGGGGAGCTGTTTTTT
CDR3 protein: CASSSYLGTNTGELFF

V gene: TRBV7-8
D gene: TRBD1
clone size: .
J gene: TRBJ1-2
CDR3 DNA: TGTGCCAGCAGCCAGACAGGGGTAGTAGGCTACACCTTC
CDR3 protein: CASSQTGVVGYTF

V gene: TRBV6-2/TRBV6-3
D gene: TRBD1
clone size: once
J gene: TRBJ2-3
CDR3 DNA: TGTGCCAGCAGCCCACAGGGGAGATTCACAGATACGCAGTATTTT
CDR3 protein: CASSPQGRFTDTQYF

V gene: TRBV7-2
D gene: .
clone size: few
J gene: TRBJ2-3
CDR3 DNA: TGTGCCAGCAGCTCCAGGTGGGCAGGGGTGGTTGATACGCAGTATTTT
CDR3 protein: CASSSRWAGVVDTQYF

V gene: TRBV2
D gene: TRBD1
clone size: .
J gene: TRBJ1-5
CDR3 DNA: TGTGCCAGCAGCGACAGGGGTCGCGACAATCAGCCCCAGCATTTT
CDR3 protein: CASSDRGRDNQPQHF

V gene: TRBV19
D gene: .
clone size: .
J gene: TRBJ1-1
CDR3 DNA: TGTGCCAGTAGTATAGATCGGGGAGGTACTGAAGCTTTCTTT
CDR3 protein: CASSIDRGGTEAFF

V gene: TRBV5-4
D gene: .
clone size: .
J gene: TRBJ2-1
CDR3 DNA: TGTGCCAGCAGCTTGGCCGGGTCCAGCTCCTACAATGAGCAGTTCTTC
CDR3 protein: CASSLAGSSSYNEQFF

V gene: TRBV28
D gene: .
clone size: .
J gene: TRBJ2-7
CDR3 DNA: TGTGCCAGCAGCCGCCCCGGGACTCCCTACGAGCAGTACTTC
CDR3 protein: CASSRPGTPYEQYF

V gene: TRBV19
D gene: TRBD2
clone size: .
J gene: TRBJ2-7
CDR3 DNA: TGTGCCAGTAGTCCCTCCGGGCGGGGGGGGCACTGCGAGCAGTACTTC
CDR3 protein: CASSPSGRGGHCEQYF

V gene: TRBV7-2
D gene: .
clone size: .
J gene: TRBJ2-7
CDR3 DNA: TGTGCCAGCAGCTTAGATCAGGGTCCCTACGAGCAGTACTTC
CDR3 protein: CASSLDQGPYEQYF

V gene: TRBV5-6
D gene: TRBD1
clone size: .
J gene: TRBJ2-1
CDR3 DNA: TGTGCCAGCAGCTTGCTTGACAGGGTGAACAATGAGCAGTTCTTC
CDR3 protein: CASSLLDRVNNEQFF

V gene: TRBV6-5
D gene: TRBD2
clone size: .
J gene: TRBJ2-2
CDR3 DNA: TGTGCCAGCGACCCTAGCGGGGGGGGGACCGGGGAGCTGTTTTTT
CDR3 protein: CASDPSGGGTGELFF

V gene: TRBV7-8
D gene: TRBD2
clone size: once
J gene: TRBJ2-3
CDR3 DNA: TGTGCCAGCAGCTCCCGGCGGTTAGCGGGAAGGGATACGCAGTATTTT
CDR3 protein: CASSSRRLAGRDTQYF

V gene: TRBV9
D gene: .
clone size: .
J gene: TRBJ2-5
CDR3 DNA: TGTGCCAGCAGCGTAGCGACAGGGCGGGGAGAGACCCAGTACTTC
CDR3 protein: CASSVATGRGETQYF

V gene: TRBV6-5
D gene: TRBD1
clone size: .
J gene: TRBJ2-5
CDR3 DNA: TGTGCCAGCAACCTTGGCAGGGGGTGGGAAGAGACCCAGTACTTC
CDR3 protein: CASNLGRGWEETQYF

V gene: TRBV5-5
D gene: TRBD1
clone size: .
J gene: TRBJ2-7
CDR3 DNA: TGTGCCAGCAGCTTGGGGACAGGGTATGGATACGAGCAGTACTTC
CDR3 protein: CASSLGTGYGYEQYF

V gene: TRBV25-1
D gene: TRBD1
clone size: .
J gene: TRBJ2-5
CDR3 DNA: TGTGCCAGCAGTGAATATCGGTTGGGGACAGGGGGGGAGACCCAGTACTTC
CDR3 protein: CASSEYRLGTGGETQYF

V gene: TRBV6-2/TRBV6-3
D gene: .
clone size: .
J gene: TRBJ2-1
CDR3 DNA: TGTGCCAGCAGTTACGTATCTAAGGGGTCATACAATGAGCAGTTCTTC
CDR3 protein: CASSYVSKGSYNEQFF

V gene: TRBV29-1
D gene: .
clone size: .
J gene: TRBJ1-1
CDR3 DNA: TGCAGCGCTCGGACAGTAAGGGTAGACACTGAAGCTTTCTTT
CDR3 protein: CSARTVRVDTEAFF

V gene: TRBV6-5
D gene: TRBD1
clone size: .
J gene: TRBJ1-1
CDR3 DNA: TGTGCCAGCAGGCAGGGGGGGAACACTGAAGCTTTCTTT
CDR3 protein: CASRQGGNTEAFF

V gene: TRBV7-6
D gene: TRBD1
clone size: .
J gene: TRBJ1-3
CDR3 DNA: TGTGCCAGCAGCTCCCGGGCAGGGGGCAGTGGAAACACCATATATTTT
CDR3 protein: CASSSRAGGSGNTIYF

V gene: TRBV5-1
D gene: .
clone size: .
J gene: TRBJ1-3
CDR3 DNA: TGCGCCAGCAGCTTCATGGGGCGCTCTGGAAACACCATATATTTT
CDR3 protein: CASSFMGRSGNTIYF

V gene: TRBV28
D gene: TRBD1
clone size: .
J gene: TRBJ1-5
CDR3 DNA: TGTGCCAGCGGGACAGGGGGAGATAGCAATCAGCCCCAGCATTTT
CDR3 protein: CASGTGGDSNQPQHF

V gene: TRBV28
D gene: .
clone size: .
J gene: TRBJ2-5
CDR3 DNA: TGTGCCAGCAGTTCCTATGAGGAGGGGCGAGAGACCCAGTACTTC
CDR3 protein: CASSSYEEGRETQYF

V gene: TRBV2
D gene: .
clone size: .
J gene: TRBJ1-1
CDR3 DNA: TGTGCCAGCAGTGTAGAAGAGATGAACACTGAAGCTTTCTTT
CDR3 protein: CASSVEEMNTEAFF

V gene: TRBV5-6
D gene: .
clone size: .
J gene: TRBJ1-3
CDR3 DNA: TGTGCCAGCAGCTTGGTAGGGAGCTCTGGAAACACCATATATTTT
CDR3 protein: CASSLVGSSGNTIYF

V gene: TRBV7-2
D gene: .
clone size: .
J gene: TRBJ2-7
CDR3 DNA: TGTGCCAGCAGCTTCGCAGGGGCCTACGAGCAGTACTTC
CDR3 protein: CASSFAGAYEQYF

V gene: TRBV5-1
D gene: TRBD2
clone size: .
J gene: TRBJ2-3
CDR3 DNA: TGCGCCAGCAGCTTGAGAAGCGGGGGGGAGGATACGCAGTATTTT
CDR3 protein: CASSLRSGGEDTQYF

V gene: TRBV5-1
D gene: TRBD1
clone size: .
J gene: TRBJ1-1
CDR3 DNA: TGCGCCAGCGTCAAGGCGGCAGGGGGGAACACTGAAGCTTTCTTT
CDR3 protein: CASVKAAGGNTEAFF

V gene: TRBV18
D gene: .
clone size: .
J gene: TRBJ2-3
CDR3 DNA: TGTGCCAGCTCCCGCGGGCATGGAGATACGCAGTATTTT
CDR3 protein: CASSRGHGDTQYF

V gene: TRBV28
D gene: TRBD1
clone size: .
J gene: TRBJ1-3
CDR3 DNA: TGTGCCAGCAGTTACCACAGGGGGTCTGGAAACACCATATATTTT
CDR3 protein: CASSYHRGSGNTIYF

V gene: TRBV5-1
D gene: TRBD1
clone size: .
J gene: TRBJ1-5
CDR3 DNA: TGCGCCAGCAGCTCTTACCCTCTGGACAGGGAAAATCAGCCCCAGCATTTT
CDR3 protein: CASSSYPLDRENQPQHF

V gene: TRBV10-3
D gene: TRBD2
clone size: .
J gene: TRBJ2-5
CDR3 DNA: TGTGCCACCGCCGCGGGGGGGCCTGGGCAAGAGACCCAGTACTTC
CDR3 protein: CATAAGGPGQETQYF

V gene: TRBV19
D gene: TRBD2
clone size: .
J gene: TRBJ2-1
CDR3 DNA: TGTGCCAGTAGTATAGGAGGCGGGAGATACAATGAGCAGTTCTTC
CDR3 protein: CASSIGGGRYNEQFF

V gene: TRBV2
D gene: .
clone size: .
J gene: TRBJ2-1
CDR3 DNA: TGTGCCAGCAGTGTCCCGCGGCGGGACAGTGATGAGCAGTTCTTC
CDR3 protein: CASSVPRRDSDEQFF

V gene: TRBV2
D gene: .
clone size: .
J gene: TRBJ2-3
CDR3 DNA: TGTGCCAGCAGTGAAGCGAACACCAAAATCACAGATACGCAGTATTTT
CDR3 protein: CASSEANTKITDTQYF

V gene: TRBV2
D gene: .
clone size: .
J gene: TRBJ2-1
CDR3 DNA: TGTGCCAGCAGTGGATCTAGTGAGCAGTTCTTC
CDR3 protein: CASSGSSEQFF

V gene: TRBV12-3/TRBV12-4
D gene: TRBD2
clone size: .
J gene: TRBJ2-1
CDR3 DNA: TGTGCCAGCAGTTCGGGGGGGCTGGATGAGCAGTTCTTC
CDR3 protein: CASSSGGLDEQFF

V gene: TRBV29-1
D gene: .
clone size: once
J gene: TRBJ1-2
CDR3 DNA: TGCAGCGCAGGGCCGGGGTCTCGGGGCTACACCTTC
CDR3 protein: CSAGPGSRGYTF

V gene: TRBV7-2
D gene: .
clone size: .
J gene: TRBJ2-1
CDR3 DNA: TGTGCCAGCAGCTTGGATGCGGCAGGAGGCAATGAGCAGTTCTTC
CDR3 protein: CASSLDAAGGNEQFF

V gene: TRBV6-1
D gene: TRBD1
clone size: .
J gene: TRBJ2-7
CDR3 DNA: TGTGCCAGCAGTGGGCCGGGACAGGGGGGCTTTCTTTACGAGCAGTACTTC
CDR3 protein: CASSGPGQGGFLYEQYF

V gene: TRBV14
D gene: .
clone size: .
J gene: TRBJ2-5
CDR3 DNA: TGTGCCAGCAGCCGACGGCTAGCGAATGAAGAGACCCAGTACTTC
CDR3 protein: CASSRRLANEETQYF

V gene: TRBV6-5
D gene: .
clone size: once
J gene: TRBJ2-1
CDR3 DNA: TGTGCCAGCAGTCCCGGGAGATACTCCTACAATGAGCAGTTCTTC
CDR3 protein: CASSPGRYSYNEQFF

V gene: TRBV5-6
D gene: .
clone size: .
J gene: TRBJ1-1
CDR3 DNA: TGTGCCAGCAGCTTATTGGTTTCGGGGGATGGCATGAACACTGAAGCTTTCTTT
CDR3 protein: CASSLLVSGDGMNTEAFF

V gene: TRBV5-1
D gene: TRBD1
clone size: .
J gene: TRBJ2-5
CDR3 DNA: TGCGCCAGCCATGACAGGGGTCGGGGAGAGACCCAGTACTTC
CDR3 protein: CASHDRGRGETQYF

V gene: TRBV5-6
D gene: TRBD2
clone size: .
J gene: TRBJ2-7
CDR3 DNA: TGTGCCAGCAGGCGGGGGGTAGGCGAGCAGTACTTC
CDR3 protein: CASRRGVGEQYF

V gene: TRBV18
D gene: TRBD2
clone size: once
J gene: TRBJ2-1
CDR3 DNA: TGTGCCAGCTCACCCAGCGGGAATTCCTACAATGAGCAGTTCTTC
CDR3 protein: CASSPSGNSYNEQFF

V gene: TRBV5-1
D gene: .
clone size: .
J gene: TRBJ2-1
CDR3 DNA: TGCGCCAGCAGCTGGCAGGGCGCTAACTACAATGAGCAGTTCTTC
CDR3 protein: CASSWQGANYNEQFF

V gene: TRBV9
D gene: .
clone size: few
J gene: TRBJ1-5
CDR3 DNA: TGTGCCAGCAGCGAGGGGTGGAGGGGCGATCAGCCCCAGCATTTT
CDR3 protein: CASSEGWRGDQPQHF

V gene: TRBV9
D gene: .
clone size: .
J gene: TRBJ1-2
CDR3 DNA: TGTGCCAGCAGCGTCAACTCGAGGGCTGACTATGGCTACACCTTC
CDR3 protein: CASSVNSRADYGYTF